The 17 T cell receptor beta chains reported below all come from one sample, sequenced in a study of blood T cells in healthy people across ages. Primers used in a second PCR of roughly 6 to 11 cycles were a sample-barcoded 5' primer and a J-beta primer mix. TCRdb itself ran the 5' RACE reads through MiXCR, one entry per CDR3 protein. The sample has fewer than 800,000 distinct CDR3 sequences, around 20% seen once. Sequenced input: blood. These receptors all come from a man in his 70s in good health.

The chain has TRBV7-2 and TRBJ1-4; no clear D gene. The CDR3 contains 12 residues. With 1 base removed from V and 7 bases from J, the gap between germline ends came to 4 bases. CDR1 is SGHTA and CDR2 is FQGNSA in the germline V gene. The CDR3 is CASSLEIEKLFF. CDR3 bases: TGTGCCAGCAGCTTAGAGATTGAAAAACTGTTTTTT.

This clonotype was counted a few times. The rearrangement links TRBV6-6 to TRBJ1-6; tentatively, D is TRBD1 (6 bases). The V gene's germline CDR1 is MNHNY and CDR2 SVGAGI (reference sequence). The CDR3 covers 14 residues. V lost 6 bases, J lost 8 bases, and 14 bases lay in between. The CDR3 protein is CASSRGRVDSPLHF. The CDR3 DNA is TGTGCCAGCAGCCGGGGGCGCGTTGATTCACCCCTCCACTTT.

The chain carries TRBV21-1 and TRBJ1-5. TRBV21-1 is a pseudogene. The CDR3 length is 13 residues. CDR3 sequence: CASSNDRNQPQHF. CDR3 bases: TGTGCCAGCAGCAATGACCGGAATCAGCCCCAGCATTTT.

Only a few counts were recorded for this clonotype. The chain is built from TRBV4-2 and TRBJ2-2, with 11 positions matching TRBD2. The junction had 6 bases not matched to a gene; V was cut back by 0 bases and J by 6 bases. Germline CDR1 is LGHNA and CDR2 is YNFKEQ. The CDR3 runs 17 residues. In DNA, the CDR3 is TGTGCCAGCAGCCAAGATCCAACTAGCGGGAGTGCCGGGGAGCTGTTTTTT. The encoded protein is CASSQDPTSGSAGELFF.

This clonotype was recorded a few times. CDR3: CASSPDRGWESEQYF. CDR3 nucleotides: TGTGCCAGCTCACCAGACAGGGGGTGGGAAAGCGAGCAGTACTTC. The chain uses TRBV18 and TRBJ2-5; TRBD1 matches 9 bases. The end of the DNA aligns better with TRBJ2-7, so the J call may be wrong. Germline V gene lookup returns CDR1 KGHSH and CDR2 LQKENI. This CDR3 contains 15 residues.

This chain links TRBV20-1 with TRBJ2-4; 7 positions agree with TRBD1. Looked up from germline, CDR1 is DFQATT and CDR2 is SNEGSKA (reference sequence). The CDR3 runs to 14 residues. V lost 3 bases to trimming and J lost 6 bases; unmatched junction nucleotides: 8. The CDR3 bases are TGCAGTGCTAGTACCTTCCCAGGGGGAAACATTCAGTACTTC. It codes for CSASTFPGGNIQYF.

This clonotype was picked up many times. This CDR3 is CSARDPPGGSNQPQHF. The CDR3 DNA reads TGCAGTGCTAGAGATCCCCCAGGGGGCAGCAATCAGCCCCAGCATTTT. The chain uses TRBV20-1 and TRBJ1-5, with 8 bases lining up with TRBD1. The CDR3 length is 16 residues. J was trimmed by 1 base and V by 0 bases; bases with no gene match: 5. In germline, CDR1 is DFQATT, CDR2 SNEGSKA (reference sequence).

This clonotype has only one observation. The V call is TRBV18, the J call TRBJ2-5; a weak D match, TRBD2 (5 bases). The CDR3 has 14 amino acids. Trimming removed 4 bases at V and 4 bases at J, with 13 bases between. Germline V gives CDR1 KGHSH, CDR2 LQKENI. CDR3 sequence reads: CASSRPRESETQYF. The CDR3 DNA reads TGTGCCAGCTCACGCCCGAGGGAGTCAGAGACCCAGTACTTC.

This clonotype was seen repeatedly, ten times or more. The chain recombines TRBV20-1 with TRBJ2-3; the match to TRBD2 covers 8 bases. V dropped 3 bases and J dropped 3; count of bases not matched to a gene: 8. From germline, CDR1 is DFQATT and CDR2 SNEGSKA (reference sequence). The CDR3 runs 15 residues. CDR3 sequence (DNA): TGCAGTGCTAGCCAGCGGGCGGGAGGAACAGATACGCAGTATTTT. It codes for CSASQRAGGTDTQYF.

The rearrangement joins TRBV28 to TRBJ2-7; unclear D gene. The germline V and J ends were trimmed by 4 bases and 6 bases, with 10 bases remaining between them. The germline V gene encodes CDR1 MDHEN and CDR2 SYDVKM. CDR3 size: 12 residues. The CDR3 loop is CASSYGKGEQYF. For the CDR3, the DNA is TGTGCCAGCAGTTATGGGAAAGGCGAGCAGTACTTC.

The chain employs TRBV3-1 and TRBJ1-1, with D tentatively TRBD1 (5 bases). Germline V gene sequence: CDR1 LGHDT, CDR2 YNNKEL (reference sequence). The V and J ends lost 0 bases and 4 bases respectively, with 9 bases between them. This CDR3 spans 14 amino acids. DNA for the CDR3: TGTGCCAGCAGCCAAGAAGGCAGGGTCACTGAAGCTTTCTTT. Translated: CASSQEGRVTEAFF. Combining the CDR3 with reference TRBV3-1 and TRBJ1-1 gives the whole variable domain DTAVSQTPKYLVTQMGNDKSIKCEQNLGHDTMYWYKQDSKKFLKIMFSYNNKELIINETVPNRFSPKSPDKAHLNLHINSLELGDSAVYFCASSQEGRVTEAFFGQGTRLTVV.

This clonotype was recorded many times. This sequence joins TRBV5-5 and TRBJ2-1; perhaps TRBD1 as D (6 bases). The CDR3 length is 15 residues. The V and J ends lost 0 bases and 2 bases respectively, with 9 bases between them. CDR1 is SGHKS and CDR2 is YYEKEE in the germline V gene (reference sequence). The DNA of the CDR3 is TGTGCCAGCAGCTTGGAGGGGGAAACCTACAATGAGCAGTTCTTC. Its translation is CASSLEGETYNEQFF.

The chain recombines TRBV2 with TRBJ2-2, with 9 bases identical to TRBD1. Germline loops: CDR1 SNHLY, CDR2 FYNNEI. Trimming took 5 bases from V and 4 from J; bases not matched to a gene: 8. This CDR3 spans 16 amino acids. The CDR3 sequence is CASSLMGQGATGELFF. The CDR3 DNA reads TGTGCCAGCAGTCTAATGGGACAGGGAGCCACCGGGGAGCTGTTTTTT.

The genes are TRBV6-1 and TRBJ2-5; D may be TRBD2 (5 bases). Trimming cost V 2 bases and J 3 bases, with 13 bases left between them. The CDR3 consists of 15 residues. Germline CDR1 is MNHNS and CDR2 is SASEGT. CDR3 bases: TGTGCCAGCAGTGAATTTGGACTGGTTGAAGAGACCCAGTACTTC. This sequence encodes CASSEFGLVEETQYF.

Of note for this clonotype: This CDR3 is missing its conserved last phenylalanine or tryptophan, likely due to a read error. The V and J genes are TRBV7-9 and TRBJ2-7; tentative D call: TRBD2 (5 bases). The J call may be wrong; the DNA end is better matched by TRBJ2-1. Per germline, CDR1 SEHNR and CDR2 FQNEAQ (reference sequence). The CDR3 has 14 amino acids. The CDR3 sequence: CASNGDLRANEQFL. The CDR3 DNA reads as TGTGCCAGCAACGGGGATCTACGGGCCAATGAGCAGTTCCTC.

V usage is TRBV9 and J usage is TRBJ2-1, with 8 bases fitting TRBD2. The CDR3 loop spans 15 amino acids. Looked up from germline, CDR1 is SGDLS and CDR2 is YYNGEE. J was trimmed by 6 bases and V by 0 bases; bases with no gene match: 5. In nucleotides, the CDR3 is TGTGCCAGCAGCGTAGGCGGGGGGCGGGTCAATGAGCAGTTCTTC. Encoded protein: CASSVGGGRVNEQFF.

This clonotype showed up just a few times. The chain carries TRBV5-1 and TRBJ2-7; the match to TRBD1 covers 8 bases. The CDR3 is 15 amino acids. The germline gives CDR1 SGHRS, CDR2 YFSETQ. The junction had 6 bases not matched to a gene; V was cut back by 4 bases and J by 0 bases. CDR3 in amino acids: CASSRLQGDSYEQYF. In DNA, the CDR3 is TGCGCCAGCAGCAGATTACAGGGGGACTCCTACGAGCAGTACTTC.